This is a list of T cell receptor beta chains from one sample in a study of blood T cell repertoires in COVID-19. TCRdb's copy holds only in-frame clones and misses some; the assay was immunoSEQ multiplex PCR. The sample includes about 300,000 clones, about 90% of them seen just once. What was sequenced was peripheral blood. Receptor source: a young man who had recovered from COVID-19. Both conserved end residues are part of each CDR3. D genes are given only for firm matches. Only part of the rows carry a size: once, few, many, or a class if the clone is expanded.

size: once
D: NA
J: TRBJ2-5
V: TRBV7-7
DNA: TGTGCTAGCAGCCCCGGGACACGGAACCAAGAGACCCAGTACTTC
CDR3: CASSPGTRNQETQYF

size: NA
D: TRBD1
J: TRBJ2-3
V: TRBV11-2
DNA: TGTGCCAGCAGCTTATACACAGGGGGCACAGATACGCAGTATTTT
CDR3: CASSLYTGGTDTQYF

size: few
D: TRBD1
J: TRBJ1-1
V: TRBV5-1
DNA: TGCGCCAGCAGCTTGGCCGGGACAGGGGGAACTGAAGCTTTCTTT
CDR3: CASSLAGTGGTEAFF

size: NA
D: NA
J: TRBJ1-5
V: TRBV5-5
DNA: TGTGCCAGCAGCTTGGTGGGGGGATATCAGCCCCAGCATTTT
CDR3: CASSLVGGYQPQHF

size: NA
D: TRBD1
J: TRBJ2-7
V: TRBV30
DNA: TGTGCCTGGGGAACCGGGACAGGGGCTTACGAGCAGTACTTC
CDR3: CAWGTGTGAYEQYF

size: NA
D: NA
J: TRBJ1-1
V: TRBV4-3
DNA: TGCGCCAGCAGCTTGGAGCGTCAGGGGATCTCGGGAGCTTTCTTT
CDR3: CASSLERQGISGAFF

size: once
D: NA
J: TRBJ2-7
V: TRBV7-9
DNA: TGTGCCAGCAGCTTAGACTCTGGTTACGAGCAGTACTTC
CDR3: CASSLDSGYEQYF

size: NA
D: NA
J: TRBJ1-1
V: TRBV19
DNA: TGTGCCACCACATCATTTCAGGGGCGCGGGAACACTGAAGCTTTCTTT
CDR3: CATTSFQGRGNTEAFF

size: NA
D: NA
J: TRBJ2-3
V: TRBV12-3/TRBV12-4
DNA: TGTGCCAGCAGCCCGGACAGTAGGCATACGCAGTATTTT
CDR3: CASSPDSRHTQYF

size: NA
D: NA
J: TRBJ2-2
V: TRBV5-1
DNA: TGCGCCAGCAGGCCCCAGGACTTTACGAACACCGGGGAGCTGTTTTTT
CDR3: CASRPQDFTNTGELFF

size: NA
D: TRBD1
J: TRBJ1-5
V: TRBV9
DNA: TGTGCCAGCAGCCCCGGGGGACAGATTAATCAGCCCCAGCATTTT
CDR3: CASSPGGQINQPQHF

size: NA
D: TRBD1
J: TRBJ1-2
V: TRBV19
DNA: TGTGCCAGTAGTGGACAGGACCATTATGGCTACACCTTC
CDR3: CASSGQDHYGYTF

size: NA
D: TRBD2
J: TRBJ2-1
V: TRBV19
DNA: TGTGCCAGTAGCGACATAAAGCGGGGGACCTACAATGAGCAGTTCTTC
CDR3: CASSDIKRGTYNEQFF

size: NA
D: TRBD1
J: TRBJ2-7
V: TRBV28
DNA: TGTGCCAGTGGGGACAGGTCGCTTTACGAGCAGTACTTC
CDR3: CASGDRSLYEQYF

size: NA
D: NA
J: TRBJ1-6
V: TRBV5-1
DNA: TGCGCCAGCAACTCCGGGGACTCCTATAATTCACCCCTCCACTTT
CDR3: CASNSGDSYNSPLHF

size: NA
D: NA
J: TRBJ2-7
V: TRBV29-1
DNA: TGCAGCGTTAGGAGGGCTTACGAGCAGTACTTC
CDR3: CSVRRAYEQYF

size: NA
D: NA
J: TRBJ2-7
V: TRBV7-2
DNA: TGTGCCAGCAGCTTAGTACCATGGACAGCCTACGAGCAGTACTTC
CDR3: CASSLVPWTAYEQYF

size: NA
D: TRBD1
J: TRBJ1-5
V: TRBV30
DNA: TGTGCCTGGAGTGTACGAGGACAGGGGGAACAGCCCCAGCATTTT
CDR3: CAWSVRGQGEQPQHF

size: NA
D: NA
J: TRBJ1-1
V: TRBV27
DNA: TGTGCCAGCGCAGCAGCAGGGGACACTGAAGCTTTCTTT
CDR3: CASAAAGDTEAFF

size: NA
D: NA
J: TRBJ2-2
V: TRBV18
DNA: TGTGCCAGCTCACCAATCAGACTCACCGGGGAGCTGTTTTTT
CDR3: CASSPIRLTGELFF

size: NA
D: NA
J: TRBJ2-7
V: TRBV19
DNA: TGTGCCAGTAGTATGGGGCCGGCCGGCGAGCAGTACTTC
CDR3: CASSMGPAGEQYF

size: once
D: TRBD1
J: TRBJ2-5
V: TRBV10-3
DNA: TGTGCCATCAGGGGGGACAGTTCGGAGACCCAGTACTTC
CDR3: CAIRGDSSETQYF

size: NA
D: NA
J: TRBJ1-4
V: TRBV5-1
DNA: TGCGCCAGCAGCCTGGGAGAGGGCCCTCTCCCGACAACTAATGAAAAACTGTTTTTT
CDR3: CASSLGEGPLPTTNEKLFF

size: NA
D: NA
J: TRBJ2-3
V: TRBV27
DNA: TGTGCCAGCAGTTTATGGTCAGAAACAGATACGCAGTATTTT
CDR3: CASSLWSETDTQYF

size: NA
D: NA
J: TRBJ1-1
V: TRBV27
DNA: TGTGCCAGCAGTTTCGGCAGGATAACTGAAGCTTTCTTT
CDR3: CASSFGRITEAFF

size: NA
D: NA
J: TRBJ2-7
V: TRBV11-2
DNA: TGTGCCAGCAGTTCCCAGGGGAGAGATTTTTCCTACGAGCAGTACTTC
CDR3: CASSSQGRDFSYEQYF